Presented here are 19 T cell receptor beta chains from one specimen sequenced in a study of cytomegalovirus exposure and HLA in healthy donors. PCR employed 60 Vbeta and 13 Jbeta primers. Measured with immunoSEQ multiplex PCR; TCRdb has only the in-frame clones, and not every one. Among under 75,000 clones listed, about nine tenths were seen once. The source material was PBMCs. These receptors all stem from a woman aged 25-40 years in good health and CMV-seronegative.

This chain connects TRBV11-2 to TRBJ1-1; D uncertain. Trimming stripped 2 bases from V and 1 base from J, with 5 bases between. Germline CDR1 reads SGHAT; CDR2 reads FQNNGV. This CDR3 is built from 13 residues. The CDR3 reads CASSLTRNTEAFF. Written as DNA, the CDR3 is TGTGCCAGCAGCTTAACACGGAACACTGAAGCTTTCTTT.

To note about this clone: The sample has other DNA sequences that encode this CDR3 too. This rearrangement joins TRBV5-4 to TRBJ1-3; 10 nucleotides align to TRBD1. The V and J ends lost 4 bases and 3 bases, in that order; junction bases with no gene match: 4. Germline CDR1 is SGHNT and CDR2 is YYREEE (reference sequence). CDR3 size: 15 residues. The CDR3 loop is CASSLDRGHGNTIYF. The CDR3 region has the DNA TGTGCCAGCAGCCTTGACAGGGGGCATGGAAACACCATATATTTT.

V and J are TRBV10-3 and TRBJ2-5, with 15 positions matching TRBD2. J lost 5 bases, V lost 5 bases, and 3 bases had no gene match. From germline, CDR1 is ENHRY and CDR2 SYGVKD. The CDR3 totals 15 residues. Written as DNA, the CDR3 is TGTGCCATCAGTCCTGGACTAGCGGGAGGGGAGACCCAGTACTTC. This codes for CAISPGLAGGETQYF.

The rearrangement joins TRBV15 to TRBJ2-3; 12 nucleotides match TRBD2. The length of the CDR3 is 15 residues. Germline CDR1 is LNHNV and CDR2 is YYDKDF (reference sequence). With V trimmed by 3 bases and J by 5 bases, 3 bases remained unmatched. CDR3 nucleotides: TGTGCCACCAGCAGGACTAGCGGGGGTGTAGATACGCAGTATTTT. Protein product: CATSRTSGGVDTQYF.

This chain links TRBV27 with TRBJ2-7; 7 bases match TRBD1. Germline V gene sequence: CDR1 MNHEY, CDR2 SMNVEV (reference sequence). V shed 5 bases, J shed 3 bases, and the junction held 10 bases outside the gene matches. This CDR3 spans 15 amino acids. CDR3 DNA: TGTGCCAGCAGTAAACCCTCTGCAGGGGGCTACGAGCAGTACTTC. This codes for CASSKPSAGGYEQYF.

The genes are TRBV5-1 and TRBJ2-3; possible D gene TRBD1, 5 bases. Trimming stripped 0 bases from V and 3 bases from J, with 11 bases between. Germline V lookup: CDR1 SGHRS, CDR2 YFSETQ. The CDR3 is 15 residues long. CDR3 sequence: CASSLEQVGTDTQYF. The DNA for the CDR3 is TGCGCCAGCAGCTTGGAACAGGTCGGGACAGATACGCAGTATTTT.

Only one count was recorded for this clone. The chain employs TRBV7-9 and TRBJ1-2; 7 positions match TRBD1. The length of the CDR3 is 14 residues. Germline V lookup: CDR1 SEHNR, CDR2 FQNEAQ (reference sequence). The V gene end was trimmed by 6 bases and the J gene end by 2 bases; junction bases not matched to a gene: 6. This chain's CDR3 is CASRGGQLNYGYTF. The CDR3 DNA sequence: TGTGCCAGCAGGGGGGGACAGCTCAACTATGGCTACACCTTC.

This clone was detected only a few times. The V and J genes are TRBV30 and TRBJ2-7, with 10 bases that match TRBD2. Germline CDR1 and CDR2: GTSNPN and SVGIG (reference sequence). The CDR3 runs to 14 residues. V trimming: 2 bases; J trimming: 4 bases; junction bases outside the gene matches: 5. CDR3 region: CAWSFPSGGYEQYF. CDR3 DNA sequence: TGTGCCTGGAGTTTTCCTAGCGGGGGTTACGAGCAGTACTTC.

The rearrangement uses TRBV11-3 and TRBJ2-1, with 12 nucleotides matching TRBD2. Trimming removed 3 bases from V and 3 bases from J; junction bases left unmatched: 0. Germline assignment: CDR1 SGHNT and CDR2 YENEEA. This CDR3 is built from 15 residues. The CDR3 sequence: CASSLTSGGYNEQFF. CDR3 nucleotide sequence: TGTGCCAGCAGCTTGACTAGCGGGGGCTACAATGAGCAGTTCTTC.

The CDR3 here is CASSLLGTGVSPLHF. DNA for the CDR3: TGTGCCAGCAGTTTACTCGGGACAGGGGTCTCACCCCTCCACTTT. The chain has TRBV27 and TRBJ1-6, with 10 bases matching TRBD1. From germline, CDR1 is MNHEY and CDR2 SMNVEV (reference sequence). CDR3 size: 15 residues. The V gene end was trimmed by 2 bases and the J gene end by 10 bases; junction bases not matched to a gene: 5.

This clone was recorded once. V gene TRBV13 combines with J gene TRBJ1-1; 7 nucleotides agree with TRBD1. The CDR3 runs to 13 residues. Germline CDR1 and CDR2: PRHDT and FYEKMQ (reference sequence). The trim removed 5 bases at V and 8 bases at J, leaving 8 bases unmatched. CDR3 DNA: TGTGCCAGCAGCCCGGGACAGTCGCCAGAAGCTTTCTTT. Translated: CASSPGQSPEAFF.

CDR3 DNA sequence: TGTGCCTGGCAATCCGGTGAGCAGTTCTTC. Its translation is CAWQSGEQFF. This chain uses TRBV30 with TRBJ2-1; no clear D. Germline V lookup: CDR1 GTSNPN, CDR2 SVGIG (reference sequence). V was pared by 5 bases and J by 9 bases, with 8 bases between. The CDR3 is 10 residues long.

The CDR3 loop reads CASSVAPGGPSTDTQYF. In nucleotides, the CDR3 is TGTGCCAGCAGCGTAGCTCCAGGGGGACCTAGCACAGATACGCAGTATTTT. This rearrangement joins TRBV9 to TRBJ2-3, with 7 bases that match TRBD1. After removal of 0 bases from V and 0 bases from J, the junction contained 7 bases not matched to a gene. Germline assignment: CDR1 SGDLS and CDR2 YYNGEE. The CDR3 has 17 amino acids.

This chain links TRBV11-2 with TRBJ2-5; possible D gene TRBD1, 5 bases. Germline assignment: CDR1 SGHAT and CDR2 FQNNGV. V was trimmed by 0 bases and J by 5 bases, leaving 7 bases between them. This CDR3 spans 13 amino acids. CDR3 sequence reads: CASSLDRAETQYF. In DNA form, the CDR3 reads TGTGCCAGCAGCTTAGACAGGGCCGAGACCCAGTACTTC.

This chain uses TRBV12-2 with TRBJ2-7; no DNA check was done on the table's D call, TRBD1. TRBV12-2 is a known pseudogene. This CDR3 spans 19 amino acids. CDR3 amino acids: CASRLALKGPLGINYEQYF. CDR3 DNA sequence: TGTGCAAGTCGCTTAGCGTTAAAGGGGCCTCTGGGGATCAACTACGAGCAGTACTTC.

The V and J genes are TRBV6-5 and TRBJ2-5, with 8 bases identical to TRBD1. This CDR3 has 13 amino acids. Trimming at V came to 4 bases and at J to 6 bases, leaving 4 bases not matched to a gene. Germline values: CDR1 MNHEY, CDR2 SVGAGI. This CDR3 is CASSSGTGQTQYF. In DNA, the CDR3 is TGTGCCAGCAGTTCCGGGACAGGTCAGACCCAGTACTTC.

In nucleotides, the CDR3 is TGTGCCAGTAGCGGACTAGCGGCCCACACAGATACGCAGTATTTT. Encoded protein: CASSGLAAHTDTQYF. The gene calls are TRBV19 and TRBJ2-3; 10 bases line up with TRBD2. Germline CDR1 LNHDA, CDR2 SQIVND (reference sequence). V shed 6 bases, J shed 2 bases, and the junction held 5 bases outside the gene matches. CDR3 length: 15 residues.

The chain recombines TRBV4-2 with TRBJ2-1; D remains ambiguous. Germline lookup yields CDR1 LGHNA and CDR2 YNFKEQ. The CDR3 loop spans 15 amino acids. Deletions cut 0 bases from V and 1 base from J, with 7 bases between. The CDR3 DNA is TGTGCCAGCAGCCAAGATTATGTTTCCTACAATGAGCAGTTCTTC. It is translated as CASSQDYVSYNEQFF.

The CDR3, as DNA: TGTGCCAGCAGTAGAGAGAGGACAGGGCGGGAGACCCAGTACTTC. Residues: CASSRERTGRETQYF. The chain links TRBV2 to TRBJ2-5; 8 nucleotides align to TRBD1. V was clipped by 5 bases and J by 5 bases; unmatched bases: 10. Germline V gene data show CDR1 as SNHLY and CDR2 as FYNNEI. The CDR3 is 15 amino acids.